This T cell receptor (beta chain) derives from a study of CD8 T cells in ankylosing spondylitis. Study-level points and caveats: One TCR beta motif, made up of under ten highly homologous variants, appeared characteristic of ankylosing spondylitis blood. The authors reported significant enrichment of disease-linked clones in matched ankylosing spondylitis synovial fluid.

TCRdb re-called the 5' RACE reads with MiXCR, one entry per CDR3 protein. This table holds about 840,000 distinct CDR3 sequences, roughly 10% found once. Germline values: CDR1 MNHNS, CDR2 SASEGT. V was clipped by 2 bases and J by 1 base, with 20 bases between them. The CDR3 spans 18 residues. As regards this clonotype: The antigen remains undetermined.

Sequenced: blood, either unsorted or a sorted T cell fraction (not recorded which). This sequence originates from a male donor with ankylosing spondylitis. This chain joins TRBV6-1 and TRBJ2-5; no definite D call. The CDR3 DNA reads TGTGCCAGCAGTGAATCCTTAATCCTTTCCGGGTTCCAAGAGACCCAGTACTTC. This gives the protein CASSESLILSGFQETQYF.